These T cell receptor beta chains were read from a single sample in a study of early T cells in non-severe SARS-CoV-2 infection. MiXCR, applied by TCRdb to the 5' RACE reads, yields one record per CDR3 protein. Found here are around 76,000 distinct CDR3 sequences, about 11% of them singletons; the top ten hold around 4.7%. Source material: whole blood. These receptors were collected from an adult who was a healthcare worker with PCR-confirmed SARS-CoV-2 infection or an uninfected control (not recorded which). CDR3s include the opening cysteine and the closing phenylalanine or tryptophan. The D gene is left open where the match is weak. Clone size is stated in some rows and not others, as once, few, many or a class when expanded.

V	size	length	J	D	CDR3	DNA
TRBV3-1	NA	14	TRBJ1-3	TRBD1	CASTPGTGINTIYF	TGTGCCAGCACCCCCGGGACAGGAATAAACACCATATATTTT
TRBV18	many	13	TRBJ2-3	NA	CASSRDNTDTQYF	TGTGCCAGCTCACGTGACAACACAGATACGCAGTATTTT
TRBV9	many	15	TRBJ2-7	NA	CASSPRGLSSYEQYF	TGTGCCAGCAGCCCAAGGGGACTCAGCTCCTACGAGCAGTACTTC
TRBV13	many	18	TRBJ2-3	TRBD2	CASSSHGLAGGPGDTQYF	TGTGCCAGCAGCTCACATGGACTAGCGGGGGGCCCGGGAGATACGCAGTATTTT
TRBV7-8	NA	17	TRBJ2-1	TRBD1	CASSSPRLGTGDNEQFF	TGTGCCAGCAGCTCCCCGCGACTAGGGACAGGGGACAATGAGCAGTTCTTC
TRBV12-3/TRBV12-4	NA	15	TRBJ1-5	NA	CASNGRGDGNQPQHF	TGTGCCAGCAACGGACGGGGGGACGGCAATCAGCCCCAGCATTTT
TRBV2	many	13	TRBJ1-1	NA	CASTQGDGTEAFF	TGTGCCAGCACACAGGGTGATGGGACTGAAGCTTTCTTT
TRBV5-1	NA	14	TRBJ1-1	NA	CASSQGPGSTEAFF	TGCGCCAGCAGCCAAGGACCCGGGAGTACTGAAGCTTTCTTT
TRBV11-3	few	13	TRBJ2-5	NA	CASSLTLGETQYF	TGTGCCAGCAGCTTAACCCTTGGGGAGACCCAGTACTTC
TRBV11-2	many	13	TRBJ2-3	NA	CASSLEVADTQYF	TGTGCCAGCAGCTTAGAGGTGGCAGATACGCAGTATTTT
TRBV9	NA	16	TRBJ1-3	TRBD1	CASSRSRGNSGNTIYF	TGTGCCAGCAGCCGGAGCAGGGGGAACTCTGGAAACACCATATATTTT
TRBV5-4	NA	15	TRBJ1-6	TRBD1	CASRTGGIYNSPLHF	TGTGCCAGCAGGACAGGGGGTATCTATAATTCACCCCTCCACTTT
TRBV3-1	NA	13	TRBJ2-7	NA	CASSQDRRHEQYF	TGTGCCAGCAGCCAAGACAGGAGACACGAGCAGTACTTC
TRBV6-1	few	12	TRBJ2-1	NA	CASSRSRNEQFF	TGTGCCAGCAGTCGAAGCCGAAATGAGCAGTTCTTC
TRBV7-2	many	11	TRBJ2-7	NA	CASSVNYEQYF	TGTGCCAGCAGCGTCAACTACGAGCAGTACTTC
TRBV30	NA	11	TRBJ2-5	NA	CAWRARETQYF	TGTGCCTGGAGGGCCCGGGAGACCCAGTACTTC
TRBV6-6	NA	14	TRBJ1-5	NA	CASSYSGGNQPQHF	TGTGCCAGCAGTTACTCGGGGGGCAATCAGCCCCAGCATTTT
TRBV5-4	once	13	TRBJ2-5	NA	CASSLMRLETQYF	TGTGCCAGCAGCTTGATGAGATTGGAGACCCAGTACTTC
TRBV2	NA	15	TRBJ2-7	TRBD2	CASSEAGGDSYEQYF	TGTGCCAGCAGTGAAGCGGGGGGGGATTCCTACGAGCAGTACTTC
TRBV12-3/TRBV12-4	NA	12	TRBJ1-2	NA	CASSYDSYGYTF	TGTGCCAGCAGTTATGACAGCTATGGCTACACCTTC
TRBV10-3	many	13	TRBJ1-3	NA	CAISESPRNTIYF	TGTGCCATCAGTGAGTCTCCGAGAAACACCATATATTTT
TRBV19	many	11	TRBJ1-1	NA	CASTANTEAFF	TGTGCCAGTACAGCGAACACTGAAGCTTTCTTT
TRBV5-1	NA	13	TRBJ2-5	NA	CASSFSHQETQYF	TGCGCCAGCAGCTTTAGTCACCAAGAGACCCAGTACTTC
TRBV29-1	NA	13	TRBJ2-7	NA	CSASTGPSDEQYF	TGCAGCGCCAGTACAGGGCCGTCTGACGAGCAGTACTTC
TRBV29-1	few	14	TRBJ2-1	TRBD1	CSAPRRQGAGEQFF	TGCAGCGCTCCCCGAAGACAGGGGGCGGGTGAGCAGTTCTTC
TRBV4-2	many	12	TRBJ1-1	NA	CASSLGPGEAFF	TGTGCCAGCAGCCTCGGGCCGGGTGAAGCTTTCTTT
TRBV12-5	NA	10	TRBJ2-7	NA	CASGYYEQYF	TGTGCTAGTGGTTACTACGAGCAGTACTTC
TRBV23-1	NA	17	TRBJ2-4	NA	CASRPNPPGAGFNIQYF	TGCGCCAGCAGACCCAATCCCCCTGGGGCAGGGTTTAACATTCAGTACTTC
TRBV12-3/TRBV12-4	NA	15	TRBJ1-6	NA	CASSRVRGYDSPLHF	TGTGCCAGCAGTCGCGTGAGGGGGTATGATTCACCCCTCCACTTT
TRBV6-5	many	16	TRBJ2-3	NA	CASSYSNLASTDTQYF	TGTGCCAGCAGTTACTCGAACCTCGCCAGCACAGATACGCAGTATTTT
TRBV20-1	few	14	TRBJ2-7	TRBD1	CSAREGQGTYEQYF	TGCAGTGCTAGAGAGGGACAGGGGACATACGAGCAGTACTTC
TRBV29-1	NA	13	TRBJ1-1	TRBD1	CSVRGGVGTEAFF	TGCAGCGTTCGAGGGGGCGTAGGGACTGAAGCTTTCTTT
TRBV2	few	13	TRBJ2-5	NA	CASLQGGEETQYF	TGTGCCAGCCTTCAGGGAGGAGAAGAGACCCAGTACTTC
TRBV9	NA	14	TRBJ2-7	NA	CASGLGVLTYEQYF	TGTGCCAGCGGACTGGGGGTCTTAACCTACGAGCAGTACTTC
TRBV2	few	14	TRBJ1-1	NA	CASSEAPGEIEAFF	TGTGCCAGCAGTGAAGCGCCAGGGGAGATTGAAGCTTTCTTT
TRBV28	many	12	TRBJ1-1	NA	CASSLRQGQAFF	TGTGCCAGCAGTTTACGCCAGGGGCAAGCTTTCTTT
TRBV20-1	few	14	TRBJ2-6	NA	CSAPDGSGANVLTF	TGCAGTGCGCCGGACGGCTCTGGGGCCAACGTCCTGACTTTC
TRBV6-5	few	15	TRBJ1-5	NA	CASRRRGAGNQPQHF	TGTGCCAGCAGGCGCAGGGGCGCGGGCAATCAGCCCCAGCATTTT
TRBV29-1	NA	14	TRBJ2-3	NA	CSVDPGQRADTQYF	TGCAGCGTTGATCCGGGCCAAAGGGCAGATACGCAGTATTTT
TRBV5-6	many	16	TRBJ2-7	NA	CASSLKGRQIYYEQYF	TGTGCCAGCAGCTTGAAGGGGCGACAGATATACTACGAGCAGTACTTC
TRBV20-1	NA	13	TRBJ2-7	NA	CSARFGGTYEQYF	TGCAGTGCTAGGTTTGGGGGAACCTACGAGCAGTACTTC
TRBV27	NA	14	TRBJ1-1	NA	CASSLSGFGTEAFF	TGTGCCAGCAGTTTATCGGGGTTTGGGACTGAAGCTTTCTTT
TRBV6-2/TRBV6-3	many	13	TRBJ1-5	NA	CASRDTLYQPQHF	TGTGCCAGCAGGGACACCCTTTATCAGCCCCAGCATTTT
TRBV2	NA	14	TRBJ1-2	TRBD1	CASSQGARDKGYTF	TGTGCCAGCAGTCAGGGGGCGCGGGACAAAGGCTACACCTTC
TRBV29-1	NA	14	TRBJ2-7	NA	CSVEVRDIAYEQYF	TGCAGCGTTGAAGTTCGGGACATAGCCTACGAGCAGTACTTC
TRBV29-1	many	17	TRBJ2-3	NA	CSVEKVDRRYSTDTQYF	TGCAGCGTTGAAAAGGTGGACAGAAGATATAGCACAGATACGCAGTATTTT
TRBV12-2	few	14	TRBJ2-3	NA	CASRWGGLTDTQYF	TGTGCAAGTCGCTGGGGTGGCCTCACAGATACGCAGTATTTT
TRBV19	many	12	TRBJ1-2	NA	CASSGGGAGYTF	TGTGCCAGTAGTGGAGGGGGTGCGGGCTACACCTTC